The source of this T cell receptor (beta chain) is a study of vaccination and CD4 T cells after COVID-19. Study in general: The peptides that stimulated the cells were overlapping spike peptides from SARS-CoV-2, HCoV-NL63, HCoV-OC43 and HCoV-229E.

V lost 1 base and J lost 15, with 22 bases in between. Germline V gives CDR1 LNHDA, CDR2 SQIVND (reference sequence). CDR3 length: 15 amino acids. Sequencing of DNA taken from cultured CD4+ T cells relied on the Oncomine TCR Beta short-read assay. A single record per CDR3 protein comes from TCRdb applying MiXCR to the PCR reads. The sample yields 23,000 or so distinct CDR3 sequences, approximately 67% seen once. Treatment given: roughly 10-day PBMC culture with coronavirus spike peptide pools or control peptides (ViraFEST assay). With peptide pools, ViraFEST first expanded antigen-specific T cells and afterwards sequenced their TCRs. As nucleocapsid antibodies were negative both before and after vaccination, the healthy vaccine recipients showed no prior SARS-CoV-2 infection. Some 2.2 million PBMCs per well were cultured with 8.5 to 10 IU/ml IL-2 and 10 ug/ml peptide pools. For this clonotype: Its antigen is not identified.

The gene calls are TRBV19 and TRBJ1-5; D unclear. The source material was CD4+ T cells from blood, cultured in vitro, sampled after SARS-CoV-2 vaccination. The TCR was taken from a human donor who received a COVID-19 vaccine. The CDR3 region is CASSIAVSTQPGRHF. The CDR3 DNA follows: TGTGCCAGTAGTATAGCGGTCAGTACCCAACCCGGACGGCATTTT.